These 8 T cell receptor beta chains came from one sample sequenced in a study of CD8+CD57+ T cells in acquired aplastic anemia. The template used for profiling TCR beta VDJ and CDR3 was genomic DNA. TCRdb passed the reads through MiXCR, listing each CDR3 protein once. The table has about 400,000 distinct CDR3 sequences, around 72% seen once; the top ten hold 3.5% to 4.5%. Sequenced input: sorted CD4+, CD8+, or CD8+CD57+ T cells (not recorded which) from PBMCs. These receptors originate from a human donor in good health, serving as a control.

The chain combines TRBV20-1 with TRBJ1-5; D may be TRBD1 (5 bases). The V end lost 6 bases, the J end lost 5 bases, and 23 bases lay between the germline ends. Germline assignment: CDR1 DFQATT and CDR2 SNEGSKA (reference sequence). The CDR3 contains 16 residues. The CDR3 sequence: CSATDTVEQEDQPQHF. CDR3 DNA sequence: TGCAGTGCAACGGACACGGTGGAACAAGAGGATCAGCCCCAGCATTTT.

For this clonotype: Mismatch with germline at one junction end may stem from a read error. V usage is TRBV15 and J usage is TRBJ2-2, with D possibly matching TRBD2 (5 bases). CDR1 is LNHNV, CDR2 YYDKDF, per germline (reference sequence). The CDR3 is made up of 14 amino acids. The CDR3 sequence: CATSSERSTWEQFF. The CDR3 DNA follows: TGTGCCACCAGCAGCGAAAGAAGCACCTGGGAGCAGTTTTTT.

The J gene is TRBJ2-7, the V gene TRBV11-2; 9 positions agree with TRBD1. Trimming at V came to 6 bases and at J to 5 bases, leaving 14 bases not matched to a gene. This CDR3 is built from 16 residues. Germline V gives CDR1 SGHAT, CDR2 FQNNGV. DNA of the CDR3: TGTGCCAGCAGTGTCTCCGGGACAGGGTCGTCCAACGAGCAGTACTTC. This translates into CASSVSGTGSSNEQYF.

This sequence joins TRBV2 and TRBJ2-7; D is perhaps TRBD1 (6 bases). Per the germline V gene, CDR1 is SNHLY and CDR2 is FYNNEI. V shed 7 bases and J shed 2 bases, with 27 bases lying between them. CDR3 length: 18 amino acids. CDR3 sequence reads: CASTEALRGAGGTYEQYF. The CDR3 DNA reads TGTGCCAGCACTGAGGCGCTTCGTGGTGCTGGGGGCACCTACGAGCAGTACTTC.

Points on this clonotype: One end of the junction is discordant with germline, which a read error may explain. V gene TRBV7-3 combines with J gene TRBJ2-7, with a tentative D call TRBD1 (5 bases). The V gene's germline CDR1 is SGHTA and CDR2 FQGTGA. The CDR3 consists of 14 residues. CDR3 loop: CASSNWARADEKYF. CDR3 DNA: TGTGCCAGCAGCAACTGGGCCAGGGCGGACGAGAAGTACTTC.

This clonotype turned up a few times. A read error is possible here, since a much larger clone lies one base away. The genes are TRBV7-2 and TRBJ1-1; possible D gene TRBD1, 5 bases. In germline, CDR1 is SGHTA, CDR2 FQGNSA. The CDR3 has 13 amino acids. Here the CDR3 reads CSSSLELGQGAFF. CDR3 nucleotides: TGTTCCAGCAGCTTAGAACTAGGGCAGGGCGCTTTCTTT. Combining the CDR3 with reference TRBV7-2 and TRBJ1-1 gives the whole variable domain GAGVSQSPSNKVTEKGKDVELRCDPISGHTALYWYRQSLGQGLEFLIYFQGNSAPDKSGLPSDRFSAERTGGSVSTLTIQRTQQEDSAVYLCSSSLELGQGAFFGQGTRLTVV.

With regard to this clonotype: One junction end disagrees with the germline gene, perhaps due to a read error. The V and J genes are TRBV9 and TRBJ2-7, with a possible D match to TRBD1 (5 bases). The germline gives CDR1 SGDLS, CDR2 YYNGEE. CDR3 length: 14 residues. CDR3 bases: TGTGCCAGCAGCGGTAATAACAGGTCAAGCACAGAGAACTTC. Amino acids: CASSGNNRSSTENF.

The chain recombines TRBV7-9 with TRBJ2-7; D ambiguous. Trimming shortened V by 5 bases and J by 5 bases, and 13 bases separated the two germline ends. The CDR3 sequence is 13 residues long. Germline assignment: CDR1 SEHNR and CDR2 FQNEAQ (reference sequence). CDR3 residues: CASSQWGGDEQYV. Written as DNA, the CDR3 is TGTGCCAGCAGCCAATGGGGTGGGGACGAGCAGTACGTC.